The sequence of this T cell receptor beta chain was determined in a study of T cells expressing NK-cell markers (TCRdb year 2020). In terms of the full investigation: Fewer than ten donors provided sorted CD3+CD56+NKG2C+, CD3+CD56+NKG2C- and CD3+CD56-NKG2C+ T-cell subsets, whose TCR beta-chain repertoires were profiled. Seven of the eight sequenced donors were HCMV-seropositive and one was HCMV-seronegative. The libraries were sequenced on Illumina HiSeq 2000/2500, MiSeq or NextSeq, producing 2 x 150 bp reads. All eight donors whose samples were sequenced were randomly selected healthy volunteers, three of them men and five women. Here is what the overall study found, with its caveats: Those dominant clonotypes were again the most abundant among CD3+CD56-NKG2C+ cells in several donors, at roughly 25-65%. In several donors, the dominant CD3+CD56+NKG2C+ clonotypes were found to rank among the top 10 CD8+ clonotypes and to make up roughly 1.0-7.5% of CD8+ T cells. Whether the expanded NKG2C-expressing T cell clones were specific for HCMV antigens remained unclear.

A note on this clonotype: Its antigen remains unidentified.

HCMV serostatus was determined by detecting HCMV-specific IgG in serum with a commercial ELISA kit. Peripheral blood mononuclear cells were isolated from blood by Ficoll density gradient centrifugation. As encoded in the germline V gene, CDR1 is SGHTA while CDR2 is FQGTGA. Its CDR3 holds 17 amino acids, cysteine through phenylalanine. There is no recorded DNA. Sequencing instrument: Illumina HiSeq 2000. TCR beta cDNA libraries were made by 5'RACE template switching that added a universal primer site and unique molecular identifiers. Synthesis of cDNA was primed from the TCR beta constant segment and was followed by two consecutive PCR amplification steps. The published analysis was carried out like this. Reads were demultiplexed and grouped by UMI with MIGEC, and clonotypes were assembled and quantified with MiTCR. To exclude erroneous sequences, only TCR cDNA sequences supported by at least two reads were retained. The tcR package was used for downstream repertoire analysis, with clonotypes matched between fractions based on CDR3 nucleotide sequence plus V segment. VDJmatch was used to annotate antigen specificity against VDJdb, with one amino acid substitution allowed in CDR3. After the reads were reprocessed by TCRdb, one entry was made per CDR3 protein sequence, with no DNA. The authors' filters were not applied to this entry. The sample's table covers 200,000 to 300,000 distinct CDR3 sequences. The ten largest clonotypes hold 4% to 5% of the sample.

Sequenced input: blood T cells: a sorted CD56 or NKG2C T cell subset, CD4+ or CD8+ T cells, or bulk PBMC T cells (not recorded which). The chain is made from TRBV7-3 and TRBJ2-3; TCRdb selects TRBD2, and the lack of DNA leaves this call unchecked. The receptor's source is a woman between 18 and 69 years old in good health. The CDR3 here reads CARLGGGLQPSTDTQYF.